This TCR beta chain was recorded in a study of blood T cells in healthy people across ages. CDR1 and CDR2 (germline): DFQATT, SNEGSKA (reference sequence). Unmatched junction bases numbered 18, after V lost 6 bases and J lost 5 bases. CDR3 size: 16 residues. A sample-barcoded 5' primer and a J-beta primer mix were used in a second PCR of roughly 7 to 12 cycles. Each cDNA molecule received a tag from a template-switch adaptor that had 12 random nucleotides. TCRdb re-called the 5' RACE reads through MiXCR, storing one row per CDR3 protein. This sample carries approximately 810,000 distinct CDR3 sequences, under 30% of them seen once, and the ten largest clones take 15% to 20%. Overall study findings and caveats: It was the long-lived donors that had more naive CD4+ cells and higher diversity than aged donors. Diversity estimates from one million T cells were considered underestimates.

In its sample, this clonotype was seen a few times. Antigen unknown. The chain uses TRBV20-1 and TRBJ2-5, with 7 bases identical to TRBD2. What was sequenced was blood. This clonotype was obtained from a woman of 80 years or more in good health. CDR3 sequence: CSATDFSAGERETQYF. CDR3 nucleotide sequence: TGCAGTGCCACAGATTTCTCCGCGGGGGAGCGGGAGACCCAGTACTTC.